This record looks at one T cell receptor (beta chain) sequence and its context. Using immunoSEQ multiplex PCR, the repertoire was profiled, and TCRdb retains in-frame clones only, with some absent. There are about 70,000 clones in the sample; 85% to 90% occur only once, and over 4% lies in the top ten. Time point here: pretreatment peripheral blood. Metastatic or locally advanced urothelial carcinoma was present in the patients. This sample is part of a study of PD-L1 blockade in urothelial cancer. V dropped 4 bases and J dropped 7; count of bases not matched to a gene: 8. The V gene's germline CDR1 is SGHDT and CDR2 YYEEEE. The CDR3 loop spans 15 amino acids.

The source is a man aged 70-80 years with urothelial cancer. The chain is built from TRBV5-6 and TRBJ2-7, with 13 nucleotides matching TRBD2. This specimen was PBMCs, taken around atezolizumab (anti-PD-L1) treatment. This chain's CDR3 is CASSPTSGRPGEQYF. DNA for the CDR3: TGTGCCAGCAGCCCGACTAGCGGGAGGCCGGGAGAGCAGTACTTC.